A selection of T cell receptor beta chains follows, all from one sample in a study of blood T cell repertoires in COVID-19. Profiling relied on immunoSEQ multiplex PCR, and the TCRdb table lists in-frame clones only, not all of them. The repertoire holds 100,000 to 150,000 clones, with 65% to 90% as singletons. Sequencing was done on a sample of PBMCs or T cells enriched from blood (not recorded which). The origin of the receptors is a woman in her forties or fifties who had recovered from COVID-19. Both conserved end residues are part of each CDR3. The D gene is left open where the match is weak. Size tells how often a clone was seen (once, few, many) or the class of an expanded clone, and some rows leave it out.

DNA	CDR3	V	J	D	size
TGTGCCAGCAGCGCCGTCACTGAAGCTTTCTTT	CASSAVTEAFF	TRBV9	TRBJ1-1	.	.
TGTGCCAGCAGCTTGGTACGGGGCAATGAGCAGTTCTTC	CASSLVRGNEQFF	TRBV5-6	TRBJ2-1	.	.
TGTGCCAGCAGCTTCCAGGATTATGGCTACACCTTC	CASSFQDYGYTF	TRBV7-9	TRBJ1-2	.	.
TGTGCCAGCAGCCCAGGGATGGGCAATCAGCCCCAGCATTTT	CASSPGMGNQPQHF	TRBV9	TRBJ1-5	.	.
TGCAGCGCTCAGGGGGACTATGGCTACACCTTC	CSAQGDYGYTF	TRBV29-1	TRBJ1-2	TRBD1	.
TGTGCCAGCAGCGTAGGGGGAGGGGTCCGGGATGAGCAGTTCTTC	CASSVGGGVRDEQFF	TRBV9	TRBJ2-1	TRBD2	.
TGCGCCAGCACAGGAGGGAAGTCCCTCACCGGGGAGCTGTTTTTT	CASTGGKSLTGELFF	TRBV10-2	TRBJ2-2	.	.
TGTGCCCCTAGGATCGACAGGGGTCCTGAGAACACTGAAGCTTTCTTT	CAPRIDRGPENTEAFF	TRBV27	TRBJ1-1	TRBD1	.
TGTGCCAGCTCTTCGACAGGGTACGACTATGGCTACACCTTC	CASSSTGYDYGYTF	TRBV15	TRBJ1-2	TRBD1	.
TGTGCCAGTAGTATTACCACAGGTCGGTTTGATCAGCCCCAGCATTTT	CASSITTGRFDQPQHF	TRBV19	TRBJ1-5	.	.
TGTGCCAGCAGCTTGGGGGGGACTAGCGGGGGCACAGATACGCAGTATTTT	CASSLGGTSGGTDTQYF	TRBV5-4	TRBJ2-3	TRBD2	.
TGTGCCATCAGGGCCGGGGATAGCGGGGGCTCAGAGACCCAGTACTTC	CAIRAGDSGGSETQYF	TRBV10-3	TRBJ2-5	TRBD2	.
TGTGCCAGCAGCCAAGATCCCCGGAATGAGCAGTTCTTC	CASSQDPRNEQFF	TRBV3-1/TRBV3-2	TRBJ2-1	.	.
TGTGCCAGCACCCCCGGGGAGGGTAACTATGGCTACACCTTC	CASTPGEGNYGYTF	TRBV7-2	TRBJ1-2	.	few
TGTGCCAGCAGCGTAGACAGGGGGCACGAGCAGTACTTC	CASSVDRGHEQYF	TRBV9	TRBJ2-7	TRBD1	.
TGTGCCAGCAGCCCCGAGTACCGGGGGGGCTATACGCAGTATTTT	CASSPEYRGGYTQYF	TRBV6-5	TRBJ2-3	TRBD2	.
TGTGCCAGCAGCTTGGGACTAGCGGGGTTTGAGCAGTTCTTC	CASSLGLAGFEQFF	TRBV5-4	TRBJ2-1	TRBD2	.
TGTGCCAGCAGCCCCCCGACAGGCCTAAGTACACCCCTCCACTTT	CASSPPTGLSTPLHF	TRBV3-1/TRBV3-2	TRBJ1-6	.	.
TGTGCCAGCAGCCAAGAAGGGGGGGCGGTAGGTGGCTACACCTTC	CASSQEGGAVGGYTF	TRBV3-1/TRBV3-2	TRBJ1-2	.	few
TGTGCCAGCAGGTCCCAGGGCGGCTCCTACGAGCAGTACTTC	CASRSQGGSYEQYF	TRBV2	TRBJ2-7	.	.
TGTGCCAGCGGAGGAGGGGAAGGTGAAAAACTGTTTTTT	CASGGGEGEKLFF	TRBV11-3	TRBJ1-4	.	few
TGTGCTAGCAGCTTAGAGCGGGGGCCGTACAATGAGCAGTTCTTC	CASSLERGPYNEQFF	TRBV7-7	TRBJ2-1	TRBD2	.
TGTGCCAACGAACCTTTCTCTCCTCCGGGTGACGCCTACAATGAGCAGTTCTTC	CANEPFSPPGDAYNEQFF	TRBV7-9	TRBJ2-1	.	.
TGCGCCAGCAGCTTGGCCGGACTCCGGCCCTTAAAACCGGGCACTGCCTACGAGCAGTACTTC	CASSLAGLRPLKPGTAYEQYF	TRBV5-1	TRBJ2-7	.	.
TGTGCCAGTAGTTCAGGGGGCGCGGGTTACACTGAAGCTTTCTTT	CASSSGGAGYTEAFF	TRBV19	TRBJ1-1	TRBD1	.
TGTGCCAGCAGTGAACTGGCAGGGGGTATGGATGGCTACACCTTC	CASSELAGGMDGYTF	TRBV2	TRBJ1-2	TRBD1	.